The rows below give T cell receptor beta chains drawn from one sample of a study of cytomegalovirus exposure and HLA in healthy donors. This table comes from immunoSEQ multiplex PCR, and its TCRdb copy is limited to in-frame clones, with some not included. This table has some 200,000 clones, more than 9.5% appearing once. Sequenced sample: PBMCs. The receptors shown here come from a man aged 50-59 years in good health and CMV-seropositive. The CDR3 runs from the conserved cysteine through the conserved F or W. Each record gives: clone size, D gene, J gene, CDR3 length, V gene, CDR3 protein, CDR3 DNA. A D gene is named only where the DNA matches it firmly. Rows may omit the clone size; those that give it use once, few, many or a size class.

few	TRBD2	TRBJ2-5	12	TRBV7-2	CASSGGGKTQYF	TGTGCCAGCAGTGGCGGGGGGAAGACCCAGTACTTC
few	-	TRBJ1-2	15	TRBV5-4	CASSATNRLTGGYTF	TGTGCCAGCAGCGCCACCAACCGCCTAACGGGGGGCTACACCTTC
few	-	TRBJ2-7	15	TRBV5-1	CASSLVRGAGYEQYF	TGCGCCAGCAGCTTGGTACGGGGGGCGGGATACGAGCAGTACTTC
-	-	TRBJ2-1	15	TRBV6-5	CASSLLNPAYNEQFF	TGTGCCAGCAGTCTACTAAACCCCGCCTACAATGAGCAGTTCTTC
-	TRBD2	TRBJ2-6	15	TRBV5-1	CASKDGGSGANVLTF	TGCGCCAGCAAGGACGGGGGGTCTGGGGCCAACGTCCTGACTTTC
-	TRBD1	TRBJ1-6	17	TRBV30	CAWSRRQGESINSPLHF	TGTGCCTGGAGCAGGCGGCAGGGGGAAAGTATAAATTCACCCCTCCACTTT
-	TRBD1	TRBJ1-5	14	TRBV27	CASSAQGGNQPQHF	TGTGCCAGCAGTGCCCAGGGGGGAAATCAGCCCCAGCATTTT
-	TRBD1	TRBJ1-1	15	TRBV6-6	CASTERDRANTEAFF	TGTGCCAGCACCGAAAGGGACAGGGCGAACACTGAAGCTTTCTTT
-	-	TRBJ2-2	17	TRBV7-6	CASSLGTRGAATGELFF	TGTGCCAGCAGCTTAGGAACCCGGGGGGCGGCCACCGGGGAGCTGTTTTTT
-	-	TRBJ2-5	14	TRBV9	CASSVRGRGETQYF	TGTGCCAGCAGCGTTCGGGGAAGAGGAGAGACCCAGTACTTC
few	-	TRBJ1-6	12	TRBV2	CASSAVLSPLHF	TGTGCCAGCAGTGCAGTTCTCTCACCCCTCCACTTT
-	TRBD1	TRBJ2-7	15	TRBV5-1	CASSPGSRGPGEQYF	TGCGCCAGCAGCCCAGGGTCCAGGGGGCCTGGGGAGCAGTACTTC
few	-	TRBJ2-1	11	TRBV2	CASRAGVGQFF	TGTGCCAGCAGAGCAGGGGTAGGGCAGTTCTTC
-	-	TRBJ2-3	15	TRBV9	CASSVARYSTDTQYF	TGTGCCAGCAGCGTAGCACGGTATAGCACAGATACGCAGTATTTT
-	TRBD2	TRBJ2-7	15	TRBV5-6	CASSGRLAGDYEQYF	TGTGCCAGCAGCGGGCGACTAGCGGGGGACTACGAGCAGTACTTC
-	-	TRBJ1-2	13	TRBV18	CASSEGLNYGYTF	TGTGCCAGCTCGGAGGGTCTAAACTATGGCTACACCTTC
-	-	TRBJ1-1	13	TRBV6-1	CASSPPIGTEAFF	TGTGCCAGCAGCCCCCCGATCGGGACTGAAGCTTTCTTT
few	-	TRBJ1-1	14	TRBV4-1	CASSRRGENTEAFF	TGCGCCAGCAGCCGGAGGGGCGAGAACACTGAAGCTTTCTTT
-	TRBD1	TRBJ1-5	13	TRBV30	CAWGQGLNQPQHF	TGTGCCTGGGGACAGGGGCTAAATCAGCCCCAGCATTTT
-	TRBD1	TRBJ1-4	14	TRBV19	CASSIQGVGEKLFF	TGTGCCAGTAGTATCCAGGGGGTAGGAGAAAAACTGTTTTTT
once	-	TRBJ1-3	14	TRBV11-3	CASSWRDSGNTIYF	TGTGCCAGCAGCTGGAGGGACTCTGGAAACACCATATATTTT
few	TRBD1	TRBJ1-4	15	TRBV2	CASSEGGGQGRKLFF	TGTGCCAGCAGTGAAGGTGGGGGACAGGGACGAAAACTGTTTTTT
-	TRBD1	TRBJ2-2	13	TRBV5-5	CAGTRTGSGELFF	TGTGCCGGCACGAGGACAGGGTCCGGGGAGCTGTTTTTT
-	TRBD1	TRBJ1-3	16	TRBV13	CASSIADRVAGNTIYF	TGTGCCAGCAGCATTGCGGACAGGGTGGCTGGAAACACCATATATTTT